A selection of T cell receptor beta chains follows, all from one sample in a study of shared clonotypes between healthy human individuals. Clones were read by immunoSEQ multiplex PCR, and TCRdb kept only the in-frame ones, dropping some. The repertoire holds about 560,000 clones, with roughly 79% as singletons. Sequenced sample: PBMCs. These receptors all stem from a woman aged 40 to 49 in good health. Some clones in this sample may be carry-over from other donors' samples. CDR3s leave out the opening cysteine and the closing phenylalanine or tryptophan. Each record gives: V gene, CDR3 protein.

v_gene: TRBV18; CDR3aa: ASSPRDRRGEKLF
v_gene: TRBV7-9; CDR3aa: ASSLTGVNEKLF
v_gene: TRBV11-2; CDR3aa: ASSQGPPGWYEQY
v_gene: TRBV28; CDR3aa: ASSLPSGRAKDEQF
v_gene: TRBV11-1; CDR3aa: ASSLGNLESREQY
v_gene: TRBV30; CDR3aa: AWSVSSGIFNEQF
v_gene: TRBV5-1; CDR3aa: ASSWARGAGVMDEQY
v_gene: TRBV28; CDR3aa: ASSWGWGAGQPQH
v_gene: TRBV6-6; CDR3aa: ASNPGFTEAF
v_gene: TRBV4-2; CDR3aa: ASSPPRSDQNNEQF
v_gene: TRBV9; CDR3aa: ASSVEAGAYNEQF
v_gene: TRBV27; CDR3aa: ASSSPTSGRGGEQF
v_gene: TRBV5-1; CDR3aa: ASSFGETDTQY